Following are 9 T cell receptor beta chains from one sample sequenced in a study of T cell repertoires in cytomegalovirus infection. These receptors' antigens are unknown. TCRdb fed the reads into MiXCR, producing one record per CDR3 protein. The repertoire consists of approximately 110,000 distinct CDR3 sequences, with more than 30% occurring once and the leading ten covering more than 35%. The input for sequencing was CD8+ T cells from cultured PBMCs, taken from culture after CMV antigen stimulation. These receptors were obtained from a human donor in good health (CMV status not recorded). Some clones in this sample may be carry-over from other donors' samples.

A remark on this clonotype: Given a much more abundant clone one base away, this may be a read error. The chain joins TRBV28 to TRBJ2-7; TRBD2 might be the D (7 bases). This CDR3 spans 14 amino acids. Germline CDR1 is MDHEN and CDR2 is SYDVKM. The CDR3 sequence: CVSRDRGALYEQYF. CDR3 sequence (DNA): TGTGTCAGCCGGGATCGGGGGGCTTTGTACGAGCAGTACTTC.

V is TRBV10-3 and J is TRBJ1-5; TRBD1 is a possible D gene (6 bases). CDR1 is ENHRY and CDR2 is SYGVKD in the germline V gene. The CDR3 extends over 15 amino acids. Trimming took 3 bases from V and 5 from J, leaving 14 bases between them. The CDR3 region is CAISETDSRDQPQHF. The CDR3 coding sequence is TGTGCCATCAGTGAAACGGACAGCAGAGATCAGCCCCAGCATTTT.

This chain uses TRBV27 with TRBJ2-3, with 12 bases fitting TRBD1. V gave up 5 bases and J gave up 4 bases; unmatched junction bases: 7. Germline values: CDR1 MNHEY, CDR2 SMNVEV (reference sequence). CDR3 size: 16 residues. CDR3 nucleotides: TGTGCCAGCAGTATGGGGACAGGGGGCGCGGCAGATACGCAGTATTTT. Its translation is CASSMGTGGAADTQYF.

This CDR3 reads CSAPSFSTDTQYF. For the CDR3, the DNA is TGCAGTGCTCCTTCCTTTAGCACAGATACGCAGTATTTT. The gene calls are TRBV20-1 and TRBJ2-3; no clear D gene. The V gene lost 5 bases and the J gene lost 0 bases, with 9 bases spanning the gap. The CDR3 is 13 residues long. The germline gives CDR1 DFQATT, CDR2 SNEGSKA (reference sequence).

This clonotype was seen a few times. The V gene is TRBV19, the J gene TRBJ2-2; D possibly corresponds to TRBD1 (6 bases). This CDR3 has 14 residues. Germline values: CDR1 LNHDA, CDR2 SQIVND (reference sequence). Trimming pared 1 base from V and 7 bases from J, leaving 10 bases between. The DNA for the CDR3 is TGTGCCAGTAGTATAGCAGGGGAAAGCGGGGAGCTGTTTTTT. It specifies CASSIAGESGELFF. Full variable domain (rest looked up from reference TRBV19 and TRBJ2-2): DGGITQSPKYLFRKEGQNVTLSCEQNLNHDAMYWYRQDPGQGLRLIYYSQIVNDFQKGDIAEGYSVSREKKESFPLTVTSAQKNPTAFYLCASSIAGESGELFFGEGSRLTVL.

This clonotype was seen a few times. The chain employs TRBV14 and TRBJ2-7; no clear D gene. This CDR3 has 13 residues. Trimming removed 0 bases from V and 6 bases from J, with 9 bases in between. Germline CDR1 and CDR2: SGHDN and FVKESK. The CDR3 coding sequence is TGTGCCAGCAGCCAAGATGGTCGGGCCGAGCAGTACTTC. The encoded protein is CASSQDGRAEQYF.

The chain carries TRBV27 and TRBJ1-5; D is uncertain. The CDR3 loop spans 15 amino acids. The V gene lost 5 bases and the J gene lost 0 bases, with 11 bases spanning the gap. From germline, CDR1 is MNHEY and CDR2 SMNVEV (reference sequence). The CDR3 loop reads CASSPTGNSNQPQHF. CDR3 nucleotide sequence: TGTGCCAGCAGTCCAACCGGGAATAGCAATCAGCCCCAGCATTTT.

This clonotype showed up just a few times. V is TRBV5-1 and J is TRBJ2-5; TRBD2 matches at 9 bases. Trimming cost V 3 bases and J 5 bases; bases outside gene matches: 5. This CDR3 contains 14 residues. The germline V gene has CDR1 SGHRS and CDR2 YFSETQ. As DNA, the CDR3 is TGCGCCAGCAGCTCGGCGGGGGGGTATGAGACCCAGTACTTC. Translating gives CASSSAGGYETQYF.

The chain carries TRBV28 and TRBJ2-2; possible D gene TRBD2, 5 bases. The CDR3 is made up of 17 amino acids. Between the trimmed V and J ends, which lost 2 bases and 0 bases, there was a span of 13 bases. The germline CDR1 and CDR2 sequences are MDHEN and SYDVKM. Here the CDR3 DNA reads TGTGCCAGCAGTTTACCTCCAGAGGGATCGAACACCGGGGAGCTGTTTTTT. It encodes CASSLPPEGSNTGELFF.